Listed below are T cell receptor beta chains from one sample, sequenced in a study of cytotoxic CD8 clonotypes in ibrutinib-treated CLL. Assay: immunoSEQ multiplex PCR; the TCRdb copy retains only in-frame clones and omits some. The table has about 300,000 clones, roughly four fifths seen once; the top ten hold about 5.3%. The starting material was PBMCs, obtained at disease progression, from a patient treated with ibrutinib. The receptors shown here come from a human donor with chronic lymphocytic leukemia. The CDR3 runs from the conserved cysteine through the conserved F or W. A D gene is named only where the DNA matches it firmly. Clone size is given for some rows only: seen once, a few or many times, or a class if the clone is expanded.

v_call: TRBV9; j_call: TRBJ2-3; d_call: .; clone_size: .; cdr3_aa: CASSVHGSDPDTQYF; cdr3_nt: TGTGCCAGCAGCGTCCACGGGAGCGACCCGGATACGCAGTATTTT
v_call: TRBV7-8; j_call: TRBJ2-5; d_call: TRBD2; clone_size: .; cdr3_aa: CATRMPGLAGLETQYF; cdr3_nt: TGTGCCACTCGCATGCCGGGACTAGCGGGGCTGGAGACCCAGTACTTC
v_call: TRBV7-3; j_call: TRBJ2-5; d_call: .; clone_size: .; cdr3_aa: CASSLIGETQYF; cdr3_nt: TGTGCCAGCAGCTTAATTGGGGAGACCCAGTACTTC
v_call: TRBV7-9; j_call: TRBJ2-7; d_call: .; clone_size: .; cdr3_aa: CASSRGLEQYF; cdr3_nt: TGTGCCAGCAGCCGAGGTCTCGAGCAGTACTTC
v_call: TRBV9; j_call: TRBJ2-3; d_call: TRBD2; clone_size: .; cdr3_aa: CASSVTTSGSTDTQYF; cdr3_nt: TGTGCCAGCAGCGTAACCACTAGCGGGAGCACAGATACGCAGTATTTT
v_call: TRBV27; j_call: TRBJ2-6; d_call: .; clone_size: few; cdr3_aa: CASSPLGFSGANVLTF; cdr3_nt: TGTGCCAGCAGTCCGCTGGGCTTTTCTGGGGCCAACGTCCTGACTTTC
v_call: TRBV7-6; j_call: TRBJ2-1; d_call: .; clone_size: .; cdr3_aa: CASSTRDFYNEQFF; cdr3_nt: TGTGCCAGCAGCACCCGGGACTTCTACAATGAGCAGTTCTTC
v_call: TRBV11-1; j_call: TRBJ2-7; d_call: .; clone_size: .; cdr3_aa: CASSLGNYEQYF; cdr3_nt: TGTGCCAGCAGCTTAGGGAACTACGAGCAGTACTTC
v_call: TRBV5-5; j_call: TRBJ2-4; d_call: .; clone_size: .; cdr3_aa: CASSSLPSGTLAKNIQYF; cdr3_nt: TGTGCCAGCAGCTCCCTCCCATCGGGGACACTAGCCAAAAACATTCAGTACTTC
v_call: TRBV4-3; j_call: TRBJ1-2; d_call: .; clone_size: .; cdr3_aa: CASSPLGAYGYTF; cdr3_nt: TGCGCCAGCAGCCCTCTCGGGGCCTATGGCTACACCTTC
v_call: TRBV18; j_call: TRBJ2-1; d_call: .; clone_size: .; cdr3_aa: CASSPTNEQFF; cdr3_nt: TGTGCCAGCTCACCAACCAATGAGCAGTTCTTC
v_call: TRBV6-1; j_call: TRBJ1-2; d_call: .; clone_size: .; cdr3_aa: CASSRDGYTF; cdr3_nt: TGTGCCAGCAGTCGAGATGGCTACACCTTC
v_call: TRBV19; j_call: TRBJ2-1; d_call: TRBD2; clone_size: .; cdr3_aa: CASSSTSGSGFF; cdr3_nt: TGTGCCAGTAGTTCGACTAGCGGGAGTGGGTTCTTC
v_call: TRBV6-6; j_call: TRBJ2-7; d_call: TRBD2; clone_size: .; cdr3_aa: CASSYSASGYEQYF; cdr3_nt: TGTGCCAGCAGTTACTCGGCTAGCGGCTACGAGCAGTACTTC
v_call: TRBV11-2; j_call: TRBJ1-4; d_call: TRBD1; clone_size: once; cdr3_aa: CASSLWPDREEKLFF; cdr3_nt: TGTGCCAGCAGCTTATGGCCGGACAGGGAAGAAAAACTGTTTTTT
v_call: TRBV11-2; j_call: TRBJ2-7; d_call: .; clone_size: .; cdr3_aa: CASSSGPRYEQYF; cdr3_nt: TGTGCCAGCAGCTCCGGACCCCGCTACGAGCAGTACTTC
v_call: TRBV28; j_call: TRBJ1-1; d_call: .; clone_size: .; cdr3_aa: CASSQAGGVNTEAFF; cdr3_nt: TGTGCCAGCTCCCAAGCGGGGGGAGTGAACACTGAAGCTTTCTTT
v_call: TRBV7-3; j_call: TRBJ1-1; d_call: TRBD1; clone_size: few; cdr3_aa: CASSPRQGVTEAFF; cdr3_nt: TGTGCCAGCAGCCCCAGACAGGGGGTCACTGAAGCTTTCTTT
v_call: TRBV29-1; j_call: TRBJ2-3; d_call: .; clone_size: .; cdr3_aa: CSVVGGPSTDTQYF; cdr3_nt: TGCAGCGTTGTAGGGGGGCCCAGCACAGATACGCAGTATTTT
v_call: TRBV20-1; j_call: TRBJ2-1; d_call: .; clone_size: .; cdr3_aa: CSQDLYNEQFF; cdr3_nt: TGCAGTCAGGACCTCTACAATGAGCAGTTCTTC
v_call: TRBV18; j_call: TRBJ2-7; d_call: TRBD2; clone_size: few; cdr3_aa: CASSPLLSGGPYEQYF; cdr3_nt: TGTGCCAGCTCACCACTTCTTAGCGGGGGCCCCTACGAGCAGTACTTC
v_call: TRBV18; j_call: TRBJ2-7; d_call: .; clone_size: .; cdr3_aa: CASSPDGQPYEQYF; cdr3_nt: TGTGCCAGCTCACCGGACGGACAGCCCTACGAGCAGTACTTC
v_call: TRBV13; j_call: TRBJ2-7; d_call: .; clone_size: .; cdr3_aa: CASSLGVGDPYEQYF; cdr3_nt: TGTGCCAGCAGCTTAGGGGTCGGGGACCCCTACGAGCAGTACTTC
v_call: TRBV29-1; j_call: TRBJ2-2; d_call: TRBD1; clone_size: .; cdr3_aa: CSAGQGASPGELFF; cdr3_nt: TGCAGCGCGGGACAGGGGGCGAGTCCCGGGGAGCTGTTTTTT
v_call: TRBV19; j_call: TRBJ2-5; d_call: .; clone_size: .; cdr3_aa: CATAAHSHRASDF; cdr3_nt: TGTGCCACCGCCGCACACTCCCACAGGGCCTCAGACTTC
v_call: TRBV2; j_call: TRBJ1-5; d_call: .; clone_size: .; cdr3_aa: CASGGNQPQHF; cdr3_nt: TGTGCCAGCGGGGGTAATCAGCCCCAGCATTTT
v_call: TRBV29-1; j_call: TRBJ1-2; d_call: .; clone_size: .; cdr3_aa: CSVEEPYGYTF; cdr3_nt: TGCAGCGTTGAAGAGCCCTATGGCTACACCTTC
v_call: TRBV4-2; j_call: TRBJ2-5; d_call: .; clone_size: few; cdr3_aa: CASSQDREETQYF; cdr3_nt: TGTGCCAGCAGCCAAGATAGGGAAGAGACCCAGTACTTC
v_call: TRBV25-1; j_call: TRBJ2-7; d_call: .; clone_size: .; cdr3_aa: CASSTLEGYEQYF; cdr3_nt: TGTGCCAGCAGTACCCTGGAGGGTTACGAGCAGTACTTC
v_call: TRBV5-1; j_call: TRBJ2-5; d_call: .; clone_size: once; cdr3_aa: CASSLGAEETQYF; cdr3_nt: TGCGCCAGCAGCTTGGGCGCGGAAGAGACCCAGTACTTC
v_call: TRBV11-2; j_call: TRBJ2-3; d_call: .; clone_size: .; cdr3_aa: CASKLSGQGADTQYF; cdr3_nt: TGTGCCAGCAAGCTTAGTGGGCAGGGCGCAGATACGCAGTATTTT
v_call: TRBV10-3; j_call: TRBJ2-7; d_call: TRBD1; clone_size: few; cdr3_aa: CAISESGQGAYEQYF; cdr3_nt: TGTGCCATCAGTGAGTCGGGACAGGGGGCCTACGAGCAGTACTTC
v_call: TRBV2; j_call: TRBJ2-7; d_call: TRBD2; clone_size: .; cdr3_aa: CASSAGGGAYEQYF; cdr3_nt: TGTGCCAGCAGTGCGGGCGGGGGGGCTTACGAGCAGTACTTC
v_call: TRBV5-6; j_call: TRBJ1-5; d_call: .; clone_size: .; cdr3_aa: CASSLGGYSNQPQHF; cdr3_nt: TGTGCCAGCAGCTTGGGAGGGTATAGCAATCAGCCCCAGCATTTT
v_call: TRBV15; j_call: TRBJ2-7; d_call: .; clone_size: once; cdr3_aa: CATSPTRDGLWQYF; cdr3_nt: TGTGCCACCAGCCCTACCCGGGACGGGCTATGGCAGTACTTC
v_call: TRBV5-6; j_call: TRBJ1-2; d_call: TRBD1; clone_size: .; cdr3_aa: CASGNRGPLNYGYTF; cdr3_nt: TGTGCCAGCGGAAACAGGGGGCCCCTGAACTATGGCTACACCTTC
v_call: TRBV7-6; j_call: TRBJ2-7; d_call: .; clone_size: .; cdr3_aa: CASSLGGFSYEQYF; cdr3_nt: TGTGCCAGCAGCTTAGGCGGGTTCTCCTACGAGCAGTACTTC
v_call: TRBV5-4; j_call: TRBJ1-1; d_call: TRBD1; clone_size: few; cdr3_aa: CASSLSRGPAEAFF; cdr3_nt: TGTGCCAGCAGCTTGAGCAGGGGGCCCGCTGAAGCTTTCTTT
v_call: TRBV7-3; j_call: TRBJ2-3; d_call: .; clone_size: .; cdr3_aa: CASSLTDRKDTDTQYF; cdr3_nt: TGTGCCAGCAGCTTAACCGATCGGAAAGACACAGATACGCAGTATTTT
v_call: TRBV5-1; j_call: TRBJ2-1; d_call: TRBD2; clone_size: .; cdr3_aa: CASSLPGLEGDEQFF; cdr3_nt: TGCGCCAGCAGCTTACCGGGACTAGAGGGCGATGAGCAGTTCTTC
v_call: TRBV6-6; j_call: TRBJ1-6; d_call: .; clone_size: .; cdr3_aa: CASMGYSYNSPLHF; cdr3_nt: TGTGCCAGCATGGGCTACTCCTATAATTCACCCCTCCACTTT
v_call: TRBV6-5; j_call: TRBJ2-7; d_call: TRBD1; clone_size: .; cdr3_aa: CASSSDRGQGHEQYF; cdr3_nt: TGTGCCAGCAGCTCAGACAGGGGACAGGGCCACGAGCAGTACTTC
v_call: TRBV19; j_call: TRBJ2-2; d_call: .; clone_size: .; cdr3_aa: CASLPNANNGELFF; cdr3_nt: TGTGCCAGCCTCCCTAACGCTAATAACGGGGAGCTGTTTTTT
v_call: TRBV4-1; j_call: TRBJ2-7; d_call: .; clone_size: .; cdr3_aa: CASSQRGAGGSSYEQYF; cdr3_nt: TGCGCCAGCAGCCAAAGGGGGGCAGGAGGGAGCTCCTACGAGCAGTACTTC
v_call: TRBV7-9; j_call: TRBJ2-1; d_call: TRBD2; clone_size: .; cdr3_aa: CASSLGLGFGGEQFF; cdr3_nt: TGTGCCAGCAGCTTGGGACTAGGATTTGGTGGCGAGCAGTTCTTC
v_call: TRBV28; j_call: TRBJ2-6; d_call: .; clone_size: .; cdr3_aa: CASSLEVISGANVLTF; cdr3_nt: TGTGCCAGCAGTCTAGAAGTGATCTCTGGGGCCAACGTCCTGACTTTC
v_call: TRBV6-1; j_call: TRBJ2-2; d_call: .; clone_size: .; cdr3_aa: CASSDEHTGELFF; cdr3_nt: TGTGCCAGCAGTGATGAGCACACCGGGGAGCTGTTTTTT
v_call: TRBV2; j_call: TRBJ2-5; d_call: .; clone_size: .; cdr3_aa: CASTYQETQYF; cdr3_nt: TGTGCCAGCACCTATCAAGAGACCCAGTACTTC
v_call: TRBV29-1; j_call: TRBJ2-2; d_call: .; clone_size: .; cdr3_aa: CSVKGHNTGELFF; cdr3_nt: TGCAGCGTTAAGGGACACAACACCGGGGAGCTGTTTTTT
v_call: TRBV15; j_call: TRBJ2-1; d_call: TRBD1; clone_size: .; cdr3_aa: CATTDRDVLDEQFF; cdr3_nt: TGTGCCACCACAGACAGGGACGTGTTGGATGAGCAGTTCTTC